This TCR beta chain appears in the sequencing data of a study of blood T cell repertoires in COVID-19. Libraries were prepared by immunoSEQ multiplex PCR; TCRdb keeps only in-frame clonotypes and omits some of them. The sample lists 200,000 to 250,000 clones; about nine tenths were seen once. The study counted Cohort 3 donors as recovered given two negative PCRs, clearance, or symptom resolution. Germline V gives CDR1 MNHEY, CDR2 SVGAGI. The CDR3 is made up of 15 amino acids. V lost 0 bases and J lost 6, with 12 bases in between. Sequencing was carried out using PBMCs or T cells enriched from blood (not recorded which). This rearrangement joins TRBV6-5 to TRBJ2-1; no reliable D call. This TCR derives from a woman younger than 45 who had recovered from COVID-19. The CDR3 bases are TGTGCCAGCAGTTACTCGATTTTTGTCGGCAATGAGCAGTTCTTC. Protein sequence: CASSYSIFVGNEQFF.